One and the same sample provided the 20 T cell receptor beta chains below, sequenced in a study of shared clonotypes between healthy human individuals. This table comes from immunoSEQ multiplex PCR, and its TCRdb copy is limited to in-frame clones, with some not included. The sample contains 2 million to 2.5 million clones, about 90% of which appear only once. Sample: naive CD4+ T cells from PBMCs. The subset is: CD45RA+ positively selected. The receptors stem from a young man in good health. Some clones in this sample may be carry-over from other donors' samples.

The chain carries TRBV5-4 and TRBJ2-2, with TRBD1 identical over 11 bases. J lost 4 bases, V lost 2 bases, and 7 bases had no gene match. Per the germline V gene, CDR1 is SGHNT and CDR2 is YYREEE (reference sequence). CDR3 length: 17 residues. The CDR3 loop is CASSLRTGGSGTGELFF. CDR3 nucleotides: TGTGCCAGCAGCTTAAGGACAGGGGGCTCAGGCACCGGGGAGCTGTTTTTT.

The gene calls are TRBV27 and TRBJ1-2; D unresolved. V was shortened by 3 bases and J by 4 bases, with 9 bases between the two germline ends. This CDR3 comprises 13 residues. The V gene's germline CDR1 is MNHEY and CDR2 SMNVEV (reference sequence). The CDR3 DNA is TGTGCCAGCAGTTTTCGCCATCCCTATGGCTACACCTTC. Translation: CASSFRHPYGYTF.

This CDR3 reads CASNWGQLSGANVLTF. The CDR3 DNA follows: TGTGCCAGCAATTGGGGGCAGCTCTCTGGGGCCAACGTCCTGACTTTC. V gene TRBV28 combines with J gene TRBJ2-6; maybe TRBD1 (6 bases). The CDR3 covers 16 residues. V lost 7 bases, J lost 0 bases, and 13 bases lay in between. In germline, CDR1 is MDHEN, CDR2 SYDVKM.

The chain joins TRBV7-3 to TRBJ2-5; 7 nucleotides line up with TRBD2. There are 17 residues in the CDR3. V lost 3 bases to trimming and J lost 5 bases; unmatched junction nucleotides: 15. Germline loops: CDR1 SGHTA, CDR2 FQGTGA. The CDR3 region has the DNA TGTGCCAGCAGCTTGGTGGGAGGGCTTAAGGGTACGGAGACCCAGTACTTC. Translated: CASSLVGGLKGTETQYF.

The CDR3 DNA follows: TGTGCCAGCAGCTTAGCGTGGCAGCGCTATAATTCACCCCTCCACTTT. Translating it yields CASSLAWQRYNSPLHF. V is TRBV7-2 and J is TRBJ1-6; D remains ambiguous. CDR3 length equals 16 residues. The germline V gene encodes CDR1 SGHTA and CDR2 FQGNSA. Deletions cut 0 bases from V and 3 bases from J, with 9 bases between.

This clone has just a few counts. Sequence at one end of the junction differs from germline and may be a read error. The CDR3 is CASRVRTVRF. The CDR3 nucleotides read TGTGCCAGCAGGGTAAGGACAGTTCGCTTT. The chain couples TRBV2 to TRBJ1-1; D might be TRBD1 (6 bases). Germline V gene data show CDR1 as SNHLY and CDR2 as FYNNEI. The CDR3 is 10 residues long.

The J gene is TRBJ2-7, the V gene TRBV11-1, with 10 bases matching TRBD1. Per the germline V gene, CDR1 is SGHAT and CDR2 is FQDESV (reference sequence). Losses at the gene ends were 5 bases for V and 6 bases for J; bases not matched to a gene: 7. The CDR3 consists of 14 residues. CDR3 residues: CASSPRQGAVEQYF. As DNA, the CDR3 is TGTGCCAGCAGCCCAAGACAGGGGGCCGTCGAGCAGTACTTC.

The count of this clone is one. CDR3 bases: TGTGCCAGCAGTTTCAGGGGGCTATACAATGAGCAGTTCTTC. Encoded protein: CASSFRGLYNEQFF. J is TRBJ2-1 and V is TRBV28, with TRBD1 identical over 8 bases. The CDR3 length is 14 residues. V lost 3 bases to trimming and J lost 4 bases; unmatched junction nucleotides: 2. Germline V CDR1 and CDR2: MDHEN, SYDVKM.

The chain uses TRBV7-9 and TRBJ2-1, with no clear D. The CDR3 loop spans 15 amino acids. Germline CDR1 SEHNR, CDR2 FQNEAQ (reference sequence). Trimming removed 0 bases at V and 8 bases at J, with 14 bases between. CDR3 in amino acids: CASSLARPVMDEQFF. The CDR3, as DNA: TGTGCCAGCAGCTTAGCCAGGCCGGTCATGGATGAGCAGTTCTTC.

The gene calls are TRBV4-1 and TRBJ1-4; possibly TRBD1 for D (5 bases). The germline V gene has CDR1 MGHRA and CDR2 YSYEKL. The CDR3 has 15 amino acids. V dropped 0 bases and J dropped 2 bases, with 7 bases sitting between them. CDR3 sequence (DNA): TGCGCCAGCAGCCAAGATGCAGGGACTAATGAAAAACTGTTTTTT. It yields the protein CASSQDAGTNEKLFF.

V and J are TRBV28 and TRBJ1-3; 7 positions agree with TRBD1. Per germline, CDR1 MDHEN and CDR2 SYDVKM. The CDR3 contains 16 residues. The junction had 6 bases not matched to a gene; V was cut back by 3 bases and J by 1 base. This chain's CDR3 is CASSLLQGVSGNTIYF. In nucleotides, the CDR3 is TGTGCCAGCAGTTTGCTCCAGGGGGTTTCTGGAAACACCATATATTTT.

This chain uses TRBV30 with TRBJ1-6; 8 nucleotides agree with TRBD1. CDR1 is GTSNPN, CDR2 SVGIG, per germline (reference sequence). Trimming removed 1 base from V and 6 bases from J; junction bases left unmatched: 2. CDR3 length equals 14 residues. Here the CDR3 reads CAWSGTGGNSPLHF. The CDR3 nucleotides read TGTGCCTGGAGTGGTACAGGGGGTAATTCACCCCTCCACTTT.

This chain links TRBV6-1 with TRBJ2-1, with D perhaps TRBD2 (6 bases). CDR3 length equals 14 residues. Looked up from germline, CDR1 is MNHNS and CDR2 is SASEGT. Trimming took 4 bases from V and 3 from J, leaving 10 bases between them. The CDR3 here is CASSGRDFYNEQFF. CDR3 DNA sequence: TGTGCCAGCAGTGGCCGGGACTTCTACAATGAGCAGTTCTTC.

In this sample, this clone turned up once. The J gene is TRBJ1-3, the V gene TRBV7-9, with D possibly being TRBD1 (6 bases). V was cut by 2 bases and J by 2 bases, with 10 bases left in between. This CDR3 contains 15 residues. Germline V lookup: CDR1 SEHNR, CDR2 FQNEAQ (reference sequence). CDR3 sequence (DNA): TGTGCCAGCAGCTTATCTACAGGGCCTGGAAACACCATATATTTT. Amino acid sequence: CASSLSTGPGNTIYF.

The rearrangement uses TRBV6-5 and TRBJ1-2; the D is unclear. Trimming cost V 5 bases and J 0 bases, with 13 bases left between them. The CDR3 loop spans 15 amino acids. Germline CDR1 and CDR2: MNHEY and SVGAGI. CDR3 sequence: CASSPHEPSNYGYTF. In DNA, the CDR3 is TGTGCCAGCAGTCCCCACGAGCCCTCTAACTATGGCTACACCTTC.

Of note for this clone: The sample holds other DNA sequences that translate to the same CDR3. The chain links TRBV6-5 to TRBJ1-1; D ambiguous. Germline V gene lookup returns CDR1 MNHEY and CDR2 SVGAGI. The CDR3 spans 13 residues. V lost 6 bases, J lost 1 base, and 9 bases lay in between. This CDR3 is CASSRTGNTEAFF. CDR3 sequence (DNA): TGTGCCAGCAGCCGGACGGGGAACACTGAAGCTTTCTTT.

V is TRBV5-6 and J is TRBJ2-7; 15 nucleotides align to TRBD2. Losses at the gene ends were 3 bases for V and 6 bases for J; bases not matched to a gene: 7. Per germline, CDR1 SGHDT and CDR2 YYEEEE. The CDR3 has 16 residues. In DNA form, the CDR3 reads TGTGCCAGCAGCTCCAGGACTAGCGGGAGGGCCAGCGAGCAGTACTTC. Protein product: CASSSRTSGRASEQYF.

CDR3 protein: CASSRGLAGNEQFF. DNA for the CDR3: TGTGCCAGCAGCCGCGGACTAGCGGGCAATGAGCAGTTCTTC. This sequence joins TRBV28 and TRBJ2-1, with 11 positions matching TRBD2. Germline assignment: CDR1 MDHEN and CDR2 SYDVKM. V shed 6 bases and J 6 bases; nucleotides not matched to a gene: 4. The CDR3 covers 14 residues.

Regarding this clone: Other nucleotide sequences from this sample produce the same CDR3. V usage is TRBV12-5 and J usage is TRBJ2-3; D not certain. V shed 6 bases and J shed 3 bases, with 4 bases lying between them. The length of the CDR3 is 11 residues. Germline V gene sequence: CDR1 LGHNT, CDR2 FRNRAP. In nucleotides, the CDR3 is TGTGCTAGTGGGCGGACAGATACGCAGTATTTT. As protein: CASGRTDTQYF.

CDR3 protein: CASSQEGARQGAGGYTF. The CDR3 bases are TGTGCCAGCAGCCAAGAGGGGGCTAGACAGGGGGCGGGTGGCTACACCTTC. This chain connects TRBV4-2 to TRBJ1-2; 10 positions match TRBD1. Germline loops: CDR1 LGHNA, CDR2 YNFKEQ. The CDR3 has 17 residues. Trimming removed 0 bases from V and 7 bases from J; junction bases left unmatched: 11.